The 16 T cell receptor beta chains presented below share a single source sample, sequenced in a study of CXCR3-negative and CXCR3-positive naive CD8 T cells (dated by TCRdb to about 2019). Findings and caveats that apply to the study as a whole: Compared with CXCR3-negative naive cells, CXCR3-positive naive cells had TRB CDR3s with higher hydrophobicity (lower Kidera factor 4), lower energy, and higher strength and volume indices.

The listed sequencing device is NextSeq 550. The Human TCR Profiling Kit (MiLaboratory) was used to make UMI-labeled 5' RACE TRB cDNA libraries. The reads went through TCRdb reprocessing, and each CDR3 protein sequence gets one entry with no DNA. The sample table includes over 95,000 distinct CDR3 sequences. In total, the top ten clones hold about 0.34% of the sample. These receptors have no identified antigens. The sequencing input was naive CXCR3+ CD8+ T cells from blood. The cell subset or site label, read with the paper, signifies: CD45RO-CCR7+CD27+CD95- naive CD8+ T cells expressing CXCR3 (TNR3+). The receptors here all came from a human donor in good health. Some clones in this sample may be carry-over from other donors' samples.

CDR3 residues: CASSPVGDTQYF. The chain has TRBV7-9 and TRBJ2-3. Germline CDR1 reads SEHNR; CDR2 reads FQNEAQ (reference sequence). The CDR3 runs 12 residues.

The chain joins TRBV12-3 or TRBV12-4 to TRBJ2-1; TCRdb's D call of TRBD2 is untestable without DNA. This CDR3 has 16 residues. CDR3 amino acids: CASSEGISGRAHEQFF.

The chain couples TRBV5-1 to TRBJ1-5; the D call from TCRdb, TRBD1, cannot be confirmed without DNA. Germline CDR1 and CDR2: SGHRS and YFSETQ. This CDR3 has 16 residues. CDR3 protein: CASSSPGQGSNQPQHF.

V usage is TRBV15 and J usage is TRBJ2-1; TCRdb reports TRBD1, a call that lacks DNA to check it against. Germline lookup yields CDR1 LNHNV and CDR2 YYDKDF (reference sequence). The CDR3 totals 14 residues. This CDR3 is CATSSTRGAIEQFF. Full variable domain (missing parts from reference TRBV15 and TRBJ2-1): DAMVIQNPRYQVTQFGKPVTLSCSQTLNHNVMYWYQQKSSQAPKLLFHYYDKDFNNEADTPDNFQSRRPNTSFCFLDIRSPGLGDTAMYLCATSSTRGAIEQFFGPGTRLTVL.

The chain links TRBV19 to TRBJ2-4; checking the TCRdb D call of TRBD1 is not possible without DNA. CDR1 and CDR2 (germline): LNHDA, SQIVND (reference sequence). This CDR3 is built from 16 residues. CDR3 in amino acids: CASSIRTTGSENIQYF.

The chain has TRBV6-2 or TRBV6-3 and TRBJ1-1; there is no DNA to check the TCRdb D call of TRBD1. Germline V gene lookup returns CDR1 MNHEY and CDR2 SVGEGT. The CDR3 has 16 amino acids. CDR3 in amino acids: CASSGLSGQLNTEAFF.

The V call is TRBV29-1, the J call TRBJ2-7. The CDR3 is 11 residues long. CDR1 and CDR2 (germline): SQVTM, ANQGSEA. CDR3 sequence: CSVEDLYEQYF.

The chain is built from TRBV29-1 and TRBJ2-5; TCRdb outputs TRBD1, but without DNA this stays unchecked. The CDR3 spans 13 residues. Germline CDR1 and CDR2: SQVTM and ANQGSEA. CDR3 in amino acids: CSDQTGWRETQYF.

The CDR3 loop reads CSATSGTVGYTF. This sequence joins TRBV20-1 and TRBJ1-2; with no DNA, the TCRdb D assignment of TRBD1 cannot be verified. Germline V lookup: CDR1 DFQATT, CDR2 SNEGSKA (reference sequence). This CDR3 is built from 12 residues.

The chain has TRBV5-1 and TRBJ2-7; TCRdb's D call of TRBD1 is untestable without DNA. Germline-derived CDR1 and CDR2 are SGHRS and YFSETQ. The CDR3 loop spans 16 amino acids. This CDR3 reads CASSSWVGTGIREQYF.

This chain uses TRBV5-1 with TRBJ2-7; TCRdb reports TRBD1, a call that lacks DNA to check it against. This CDR3 spans 16 amino acids. Germline loops: CDR1 SGHRS, CDR2 YFSETQ. The CDR3 sequence: CASSLEAGRGSYEQYF.

This chain uses TRBV10-1 with TRBJ1-2; the D call of TRBD1 rests on TCRdb alone, since no DNA is present to check it. The CDR3 runs 15 residues. Germline-derived CDR1 and CDR2 are WNHNN and SYGVQD (reference sequence). The CDR3 here is CASSPLRGSPYGYTF.

The chain has TRBV2 and TRBJ2-7; TCRdb calls TRBD2, which cannot be checked without DNA. The CDR3 contains 13 residues. CDR1 SNHLY and CDR2 FYNNEI come from the germline V gene. The CDR3 reads CASRALGFYEQYF. The variable domain in full, completed from reference TRBV2 and TRBJ2-7, reads EPEVTQTPSHQVTQMGQEVILRCVPISNHLYFYWYRQILGQKVEFLVSFYNNEISEKSEIFDDQFSVERPDGSNFTLKIRSTKLEDSAMYFCASRALGFYEQYFGPGTRLTVT.

This chain links TRBV10-2 with TRBJ2-1. The germline gives CDR1 WSHSY, CDR2 SAAADI. CDR3 length: 13 amino acids. The CDR3 loop is CASSEGQLDEQFF.

J is TRBJ2-7 and V is TRBV7-8; TCRdb selects TRBD1, and the lack of DNA leaves this call unchecked. This CDR3 is built from 16 residues. Germline V gene lookup returns CDR1 SGHVS and CDR2 FQNEAQ. Here the CDR3 reads CASSSPGQGAMWEQYF.

The chain uses TRBV15 and TRBJ2-7; TCRdb indicates TRBD2, and absent DNA this call remains unverified. The germline CDR1 and CDR2 sequences are LNHNV and YYDKDF (reference sequence). The CDR3 consists of 16 residues. The CDR3 protein is CATSRGGTSGSYEQYF.